The 17 T cell receptor beta chains presented below share a single source sample, sequenced in a study of a mutant IDH1 vaccine in newly diagnosed glioma. Assay: immunoSEQ multiplex PCR; the TCRdb copy retains only in-frame clones and omits some. This table has more than 50,000 clones, roughly 85% appearing once. Time point denoted: baseline, week 1 (first vaccination visit). Described treatment: pre-vaccination baseline after standard-of-care therapy. The sequencing used PBMCs, collected from a glioma patient treated with radiotherapy, temozolomide or both. All receptors derive from a man aged 25-40 years with glioma.

The CDR3, as DNA: TGTGCCAGTAGACAGACAAATAGTATCATGAACACTGAAGCTTTCTTT. This translates into CASRQTNSIMNTEAFF. The chain carries TRBV19 and TRBJ1-1; D is ambiguous. Trimming cost V 6 bases and J 0 bases, with 17 bases left between them. The CDR3 sequence is 16 residues long. CDR1 and CDR2 from the germline V gene are LNHDA and SQIVND (reference sequence).

This chain joins TRBV25-1 and TRBJ1-2; TRBD1 agrees at 8 bases. Germline CDR1 is MGHDK and CDR2 is SYGVNS. The CDR3 has 16 residues. The J segment lost 5 bases and the V segment lost 3 bases, leaving 11 bases of the junction unmatched. The CDR3 is CASSDSRGRLGYGYTF. CDR3 nucleotide sequence: TGTGCCAGCAGTGATTCCAGGGGGCGACTGGGATATGGCTACACCTTC.

In its sample, this clone was seen once. V usage is TRBV6-1 and J usage is TRBJ1-5; 7 positions match TRBD1. CDR1 is MNHNS, CDR2 SASEGT, per germline. This CDR3 has 13 residues. J lost 7 bases, V lost 5 bases, and 5 bases had no gene match. The CDR3, as DNA: TGTGCCAGCAGTTCACAGGGGAACCAGCCCCAGCATTTT. Protein product: CASSSQGNQPQHF.

The chain uses TRBV5-1 and TRBJ2-7; D remains unclear. V lost 0 bases and J lost 0, with 10 bases in between. This CDR3 region has 15 residues. Germline CDR1 reads SGHRS; CDR2 reads YFSETQ. The CDR3 nucleotides are TGCGCCAGCAGCTTGGGTTACAAGAGCTCCTACGAGCAGTACTTC. Translation: CASSLGYKSSYEQYF.

This chain uses TRBV6-5 with TRBJ1-5; no clear D gene. Trimming left V 0 bases short and J 7 bases short, with 7 bases between. From germline, CDR1 is MNHEY and CDR2 SVGAGI. The CDR3 covers 13 residues. The CDR3 bases are TGTGCCAGCAGTTACTCTCCGGGACAGCCCCAGCATTTT. The encoded protein is CASSYSPGQPQHF.

This chain connects TRBV11-2 to TRBJ1-2, with unresolved D. The V gene lost 4 bases and the J gene lost 1 base, with 10 bases spanning the gap. The germline V gene encodes CDR1 SGHAT and CDR2 FQNNGV. The CDR3 is made up of 14 amino acids. CDR3 in DNA: TGTGCCAGCAGCTCCCTTCTGGTTAACTATGGCTACACCTTC. Its protein product is CASSSLLVNYGYTF.

This chain uses TRBV6-5 with TRBJ2-1, with 11 bases identical to TRBD1. CDR1 is MNHEY and CDR2 is SVGAGI in the germline V gene. Germline trimming cut 7 bases from V and 7 bases from J; bases unmatched to any gene: 9. The CDR3 runs to 15 residues. The chain's CDR3 is CASIRDRGGRNEQFF. The CDR3 coding sequence is TGTGCCAGCATAAGGGACAGGGGGGGAAGGAATGAGCAGTTCTTC.

The chain uses TRBV6-1 and TRBJ2-5; D remains unclear. Germline V gene lookup returns CDR1 MNHNS and CDR2 SASEGT. The CDR3 is made up of 11 amino acids. The ends were cut back, 2 bases at V and 5 bases at J, with 3 bases in the middle. Here the CDR3 DNA reads TGTGCCAGCAGTGAATGGGAGACCCAGTACTTC. Its protein product is CASSEWETQYF.

The chain combines TRBV11-3 with TRBJ1-6, with a weak D call TRBD1 (5 bases). The germline V and J ends were trimmed by 5 bases and 7 bases, with 9 bases remaining between them. From germline, CDR1 is SGHNT and CDR2 YENEEA. The CDR3 has 13 residues. CDR3 sequence: CASSNTGNSPLHF. DNA of the CDR3: TGTGCCAGCAGCAATACAGGAAATTCACCCCTCCACTTT.

The chain combines TRBV5-1 with TRBJ2-7; a weak D match, TRBD1 (5 bases). The CDR3 totals 18 residues. CDR1 is SGHRS and CDR2 is YFSETQ in the germline V gene. Trimming cost V 1 base and J 0 bases, with 20 bases left between them. The CDR3 DNA reads as TGCGCCAGCAGCTTGTTTCAGGGTTCACGGAAAAGCTCCTACGAGCAGTACTTC. As protein: CASSLFQGSRKSSYEQYF.

The chain employs TRBV9 and TRBJ1-4, with D tentatively TRBD1 (5 bases). The V gene lost 4 bases and the J gene lost 7 bases, with 14 bases spanning the gap. Germline CDR1 and CDR2: SGDLS and YYNGEE. The CDR3 loop spans 14 amino acids. The CDR3 spells CASSPLGGGEKLFF. The DNA of the CDR3 is TGTGCCAGCAGCCCCCTTGGGGGGGGTGAAAAACTGTTTTTT. The full variable domain, completed using reference TRBV9 and TRBJ1-4, is DSGVTQTPKHLITATGQRVTLRCSPRSGDLSVYWYQQSLDQGLQFLIQYYNGEERAKGNILERFSAQQFPDLHSELNLSSLELGDSALYFCASSPLGGGEKLFFGSGTQLSVL.

This chain's CDR3 is CASNDRDNQPQHF. In DNA, the CDR3 is TGTGCCAGTAACGACAGAGACAATCAGCCCCAGCATTTT. J is TRBJ1-5 and V is TRBV19; tentative D call: TRBD1 (5 bases). CDR1 is LNHDA, CDR2 SQIVND, per germline (reference sequence). V was cut by 7 bases and J by 3 bases, with 10 bases left in between. The CDR3 length is 13 residues.

The chain has TRBV28 and TRBJ2-3; 7 bases map to TRBD1. V was pared by 8 bases and J by 2 bases, with 4 bases of the junction left unmatched. This CDR3 has 13 amino acids. Per germline, CDR1 MDHEN and CDR2 SYDVKM. The DNA of the CDR3 is TGTGCCAGCGGACAGGAACTCACAGATACGCAGTATTTT. Translation: CASGQELTDTQYF.

The chain has TRBV5-4 and TRBJ1-3, with D perhaps TRBD1 (6 bases). Trimming shortened V by 4 bases and J by 2 bases, and 13 bases separated the two germline ends. Germline CDR1 SGHNT, CDR2 YYREEE (reference sequence). The CDR3 length is 15 residues. CDR3 coding DNA: TGTGCCAGCAGCCAAGCGAAGGGGGCTGGAAACACCATATATTTT. Residues: CASSQAKGAGNTIYF. Drawing the rest from reference TRBV5-4 and TRBJ1-3, the complete variable domain is ETGVTQSPTHLIKTRGQQVTLRCSSQSGHNTVSWYQQALGQGPQFIFQYYREEENGRGNFPPRFSGLQFPNYSSELNVNALELDDSALYLCASSQAKGAGNTIYFGEGSWLTVV.

A single count supports this clone. The junction differs from germline at one of its ends, possibly a read error. Other DNA sequences from this sample encode an identical CDR3 as well. The chain uses TRBV7-2 and TRBJ1-1, with 8 bases identical to TRBD1. This CDR3 comprises 14 residues. The germline V gene has CDR1 SGHTA and CDR2 FQGNSA. The chain's CDR3 is CASSLQGANTEAFF. Written as DNA, the CDR3 is TGTGCCAGCAGCTTACAGGGGGCGAACACTGAAGCCTTCTTT.

V and J are TRBV6-6 and TRBJ2-2; a possible D gene is TRBD2 (6 bases). V was pared by 7 bases and J by 0 bases, with 15 bases between. The V gene's germline CDR1 is MNHNY and CDR2 SVGAGI (reference sequence). The CDR3 loop spans 16 amino acids. CDR3 nucleotide sequence: TGTGCCAGCAACTTACCGGGAGACGCGAACACCGGGGAGCTGTTTTTT. Translating gives CASNLPGDANTGELFF.

This sequence joins TRBV6-5 and TRBJ1-6; 7 positions match TRBD1. The V gene's germline CDR1 is MNHEY and CDR2 SVGAGI. CDR3 length: 16 amino acids. Trimming cost V 1 base and J 6 bases; bases outside gene matches: 6. In DNA form, the CDR3 reads TGTGCCAGCAGTTACTGGACGACAGGGATTAATTCACCCCTCCACTTT. This gives the protein CASSYWTTGINSPLHF.